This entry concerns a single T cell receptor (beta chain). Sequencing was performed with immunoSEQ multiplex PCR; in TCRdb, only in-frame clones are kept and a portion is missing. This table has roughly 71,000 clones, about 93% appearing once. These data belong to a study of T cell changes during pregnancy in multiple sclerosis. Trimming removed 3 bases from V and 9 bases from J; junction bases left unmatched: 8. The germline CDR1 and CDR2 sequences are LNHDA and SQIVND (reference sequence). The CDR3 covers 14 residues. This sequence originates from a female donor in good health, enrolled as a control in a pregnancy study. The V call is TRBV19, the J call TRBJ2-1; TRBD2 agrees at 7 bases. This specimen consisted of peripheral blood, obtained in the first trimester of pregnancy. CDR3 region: CASSIWSSGGEQFF. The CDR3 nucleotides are TGTGCCAGTAGTATCTGGTCTTCGGGAGGTGAGCAGTTCTTC. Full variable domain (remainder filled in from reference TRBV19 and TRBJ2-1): DGGITQSPKYLFRKEGQNVTLSCEQNLNHDAMYWYRQDPGQGLRLIYYSQIVNDFQKGDIAEGYSVSREKKESFPLTVTSAQKNPTAFYLCASSIWSSGGEQFFGPGTRLTVL.